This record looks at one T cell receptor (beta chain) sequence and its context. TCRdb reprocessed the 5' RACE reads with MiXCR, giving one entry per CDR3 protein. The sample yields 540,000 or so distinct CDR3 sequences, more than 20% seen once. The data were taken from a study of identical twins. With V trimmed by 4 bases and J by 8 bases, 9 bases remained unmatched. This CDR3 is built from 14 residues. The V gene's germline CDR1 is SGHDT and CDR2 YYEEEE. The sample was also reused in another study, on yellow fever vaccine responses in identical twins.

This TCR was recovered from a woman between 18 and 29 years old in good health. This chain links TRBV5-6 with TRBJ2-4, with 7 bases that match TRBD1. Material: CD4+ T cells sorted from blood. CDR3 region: CASSQGQKGDIQYF. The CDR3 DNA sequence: TGTGCCAGCAGCCAGGGACAGAAGGGCGACATTCAGTACTTC.